Listed here is a single T cell receptor beta chain. Its antigen is as yet unknown. With survey level as its setting, the immunoSEQ assay was v3.0. Sequencing efforts were directed toward roughly 40,000-55,000 T-cell genomes per sample. TCRdb keeps only in-frame clones here, not all; method: immunoSEQ multiplex PCR. The profile shows around 26,000 clones, approximately 82% of them singletons. This entry is derived from a study of long-term antiretroviral therapy in people with HIV. Germline V gene data show CDR1 as ENHRY and CDR2 as SYGVKD. V dropped 7 bases and J dropped 0 bases, with 16 bases sitting between them. The CDR3 has 15 residues. Whole-study results and caveats: Patients on ART gained diversity, which nonetheless stayed below transplant donor controls. Dominance of pre-ART expanded clones persisted, fluctuating and often declining after ART. Versus controls, repertoires in people with HIV had narrower CDR3 length ranges.

The chain couples TRBV10-3 to TRBJ2-7, with D possibly matching TRBD1 (5 bases). This sequence was found in a middle-aged man with HIV. The sequences come from unsorted PBMCs, collected 3 years after starting antiretroviral therapy. Written as DNA, the CDR3 is TGTGCCATCACCAACAGGTCCTCCAGCTCCTACGAGCAGTACTTC. Its translation: CAITNRSSSSYEQYF.